This T cell receptor beta chain came from a study of T cells expressing NK-cell markers. The CDR3 totals 14 residues. From germline, CDR1 is SEHNR and CDR2 FQNEAQ (reference sequence). TCRdb reprocessed the 5' RACE reads, with one entry per CDR3 protein and no DNA. The sample table includes fewer than 550,000 distinct CDR3 sequences. The receptor was isolated from a woman between 50 and 59 years old in good health. Sequenced sample: blood T cells: a sorted CD56 or NKG2C T cell subset, CD4+ or CD8+ T cells, or bulk PBMC T cells (not recorded which). The chain links TRBV7-9 to TRBJ1-1; TCRdb's assignment of TRBD1 cannot be checked, as there is no DNA. The chain's CDR3 is CASSPIVTGSEAFF.